The 18 T cell receptor beta chains presented below share a single source sample, sequenced in a study of blood T cells in healthy people across ages. Combining a sample-barcoded 5' primer with a J-beta primer mix, a second PCR ran for roughly 6 to 12 cycles. TCRdb reanalysed the 5' RACE reads using MiXCR and keeps one entry per CDR3 protein. The profile shows about 680,000 distinct CDR3 sequences, roughly 50% of them singletons. The sequenced material came from blood. Receptor source: a woman aged 60-75 years in good health.

This chain links TRBV2 with TRBJ2-2, with TRBD2 matching 8 bases. The CDR3 consists of 15 residues. Germline trimming cut 8 bases from V and 2 bases from J; bases unmatched to any gene: 7. Germline CDR1 reads SNHLY; CDR2 reads FYNNEI. Here the CDR3 DNA reads TGTGCCAGCGGCGAAGGACTAGCAAACACCGGGGAGCTGTTTTTT. The encoded protein is CASGEGLANTGELFF.

CDR3 sequence (DNA): TGTGCCAGCAGTTACTTGTTGACTAGCGGAGATCAAGAGACCCAGTACTTC. It is translated as CASSYLLTSGDQETQYF. The chain combines TRBV6-2 or TRBV6-3 with TRBJ2-5; the match to TRBD2 covers 9 bases. Germline V gene sequence: CDR1 MNHEY, CDR2 SVGEGT. The J segment lost 2 bases and the V segment lost 1 base, leaving 8 bases of the junction unmatched. There are 17 residues in the CDR3.

The rearrangement joins TRBV6-2 or TRBV6-3 to TRBJ1-2; D may be TRBD1 (6 bases). Trimming cost V 4 bases and J 5 bases, with 8 bases left between them. The CDR3 totals 12 residues. Per germline, CDR1 MNHEY and CDR2 SVGEGT. The CDR3 sequence is CASSWTEYGYTF. CDR3 DNA sequence: TGTGCCAGCAGTTGGACAGAATATGGCTACACCTTC.

CDR3 residues: CAISPTGDSGANVLTF. The CDR3 DNA reads as TGTGCCATCAGCCCGACAGGGGACTCTGGGGCCAACGTCCTGACTTTC. The rearrangement joins TRBV10-3 to TRBJ2-6; TRBD1 matches 8 bases. CDR3 size: 16 residues. CDR1 is ENHRY and CDR2 is SYGVKD in the germline V gene. Trimming cost V 6 bases and J 0 bases; bases outside gene matches: 4.

This clonotype has more than one count but fewer than ten. A junction end diverges from the germline sequence, so it may reflect a read error. The rearrangement uses TRBV7-2 and TRBJ2-7, with D unresolved. The CDR3 loop spans 13 amino acids. Germline values: CDR1 SGHTA, CDR2 FQGNSA. The CDR3 region is CASSVAPSYEQYF. The CDR3 DNA reads as TGTGCCAGCAGCGTAGCCCCTTCCTACGAGCAGTACTTC.

This clonotype showed up just a few times. In nucleotides, the CDR3 is TGTGCCAGCAGTTATCAAACTAGCTACGAGCAGTACTTC. The encoded protein is CASSYQTSYEQYF. The chain joins TRBV6-6 to TRBJ2-7, with a possible D match to TRBD2 (5 bases). Per germline, CDR1 MNHNY and CDR2 SVGAGI (reference sequence). V lost 3 bases and J 3 bases, leaving 9 bases between the germline ends. CDR3 length: 13 residues.

The V gene is TRBV20-1, the J gene TRBJ2-1, with TRBD1 as a possible D gene (7 bases). The V end was cut by 3 bases, the J end by 6 bases, with 15 bases between. From germline, CDR1 is DFQATT and CDR2 SNEGSKA (reference sequence). The CDR3 consists of 14 residues. The CDR3 sequence is CSARRGQLFNEQFF. CDR3 sequence (DNA): TGCAGTGCTAGGCGGGGACAGCTTTTCAATGAGCAGTTCTTC.

The V call is TRBV7-3, the J call TRBJ2-1; D unresolved. The CDR3 spans 16 residues. Per the germline V gene, CDR1 is SGHTA and CDR2 is FQGTGA. Trimming stripped 0 bases from V and 6 bases from J, with 15 bases between. CDR3 bases: TGTGCCAGCAGCTTAACTGCAAACCCCTCCCTCAATGAGCAGTTCTTC. Protein: CASSLTANPSLNEQFF.

The CDR3 nucleotides read TGCGCCAGCAGCTGGGCAGGGGGAGGTACAGATACGCAGTATTTT. This translates into CASSWAGGGTDTQYF. The chain joins TRBV5-1 to TRBJ2-3; tentatively, D is TRBD1 (7 bases). Germline assignment: CDR1 SGHRS and CDR2 YFSETQ. V was pared by 3 bases and J by 3 bases, with 14 bases between. There are 15 residues in the CDR3.

This clonotype was observed a handful of times. The chain couples TRBV28 to TRBJ2-1, with 7 bases identical to TRBD2. CDR3 size: 16 residues. After removal of 2 bases from V and 2 bases from J, the junction contained 6 bases not matched to a gene. Germline V gene sequence: CDR1 MDHEN, CDR2 SYDVKM. CDR3 sequence (DNA): TGTGCCAGCAGTTTAATTACTAGCGTTGCCTACAATGAGCAGTTCTTC. Protein: CASSLITSVAYNEQFF.

A word on this clonotype: A much larger clone lies a single base off, so this may be a read error. The V and J genes are TRBV10-3 and TRBJ1-1; 7 nucleotides line up with TRBD1. The CDR3 extends over 13 amino acids. V lost 6 bases to trimming and J lost 3 bases; unmatched junction nucleotides: 4. Germline V lookup: CDR1 ENHRY, CDR2 SYGVKD. The CDR3 spells CAIRRDRDTEAFF. The CDR3 DNA reads as TGTGCCATCAGGAGAGACAGGGACACTGAAGCTTTCTTT.

Turning to this clonotype: With a much larger clone just one base away, this may be a read error. This chain joins TRBV6-6 and TRBJ1-1; D remains ambiguous. Trimming stripped 5 bases from V and 1 base from J, with 2 bases between. Germline V lookup: CDR1 MNHNY, CDR2 SVGAGI (reference sequence). The CDR3 totals 11 residues. The CDR3 DNA follows: TGTGCCAGCAGTAAGAACACTGAAGCTTTCTTT. Protein: CASSKNTEAFF.

This rearrangement joins TRBV4-2 to TRBJ1-1; 9 nucleotides match TRBD1. Per the germline V gene, CDR1 is LGHNA and CDR2 is YNFKEQ. The CDR3 extends over 18 amino acids. V lost 5 bases and J lost 1; bases outside the gene matches: 14. CDR3 sequence (DNA): TGTGCCAGCAGCTCCGACCGGGACAGGGCCTTCGAGAACACTGAAGCTTTCTTT. Protein: CASSSDRDRAFENTEAFF.

The CDR3 protein is CASSLARGGRGLIGGNEKLFF. The CDR3 nucleotides are TGTGCCAGCAGCTTAGCAAGAGGGGGCAGGGGTTTAATAGGGGGGAATGAAAAACTGTTTTTT. The V call is TRBV7-2, the J call TRBJ1-4; 7 bases fit TRBD1. V lost 0 bases, J lost 5 bases, and 21 bases stayed unmatched. The CDR3 totals 21 residues. Germline V CDR1 and CDR2: SGHTA, FQGNSA.

This clonotype was recorded a few times. The gene calls are TRBV18 and TRBJ2-3, with 8 bases lining up with TRBD1. CDR3 length: 16 amino acids. Looked up from germline, CDR1 is KGHSH and CDR2 is LQKENI. Trimming cost V 2 bases and J 0 bases; bases outside gene matches: 4. CDR3 DNA: TGTGCCAGCTCACCAGCTGGACAGGGTAGCACAGATACGCAGTATTTT. Its protein is CASSPAGQGSTDTQYF. The whole variable domain, remainder taken from reference TRBV18 and TRBJ2-3, is NAGVMQNPRHLVRRRGQEARLRCSPMKGHSHVYWYRQLPEEGLKFMVYLQKENIIDESGMPKERFSAEFPKEGPSILRIQQVVRGDSAAYFCASSPAGQGSTDTQYFGPGTRLTVL.

The gene calls are TRBV7-8 and TRBJ2-1, with a tentative D call TRBD1 (5 bases). From germline, CDR1 is SGHVS and CDR2 FQNEAQ. V lost 3 bases to trimming and J lost 9 bases, with 6 bases between them. The CDR3 covers 11 residues. The CDR3 DNA is TGTGCCAGCAGCTTGACAGCTGAGCAGTTCTTC. The encoded protein is CASSLTAEQFF.

This clonotype has only a few counts. V and J are TRBV9 and TRBJ2-3, with TRBD2 matching over 13 bases. V lost 2 bases to trimming and J lost 3 bases; unmatched junction nucleotides: 12. CDR1 and CDR2 (germline): SGDLS, YYNGEE. The CDR3 is 19 amino acids. DNA for the CDR3: TGTGCCAGCAGCGTCGCCCCCCCGGGACTAGCGGGAAGAACAGATACGCAGTATTTT. Translated: CASSVAPPGLAGRTDTQYF. The full variable domain, in which reference TRBV9 and TRBJ2-3 provide the parts outside the CDR3, is DSGVTQTPKHLITATGQRVTLRCSPRSGDLSVYWYQQSLDQGLQFLIQYYNGEERAKGNILERFSAQQFPDLHSELNLSSLELGDSALYFCASSVAPPGLAGRTDTQYFGPGTRLTVL.

This clonotype appeared a few times. The chain uses TRBV5-1 and TRBJ2-7; D ambiguous. This CDR3 region has 13 residues. Germline-derived CDR1 and CDR2 are SGHRS and YFSETQ. Trimming left V 7 bases short and J 0 bases short, with 11 bases between. This chain's CDR3 is CASSAGDSYEQYF. The CDR3 region has the DNA TGCGCCAGCTCCGCCGGCGACTCCTACGAGCAGTACTTC.